This T cell receptor beta chain was retrieved from a study of T-cell memory formation after mild COVID-19. Unmatched junction bases numbered 6, after V lost 0 bases and J lost 0 bases. Germline CDR1 and CDR2: DFQATT and SNEGSKA (reference sequence). This CDR3 contains 16 residues. Constant-segment primers were used for 5'RACE, and the resulting TCR alpha and TCR beta cDNA libraries carried sample barcodes and UMIs. TCRdb re-analysed the 5' RACE reads in MiXCR, keeping a single row per CDR3 protein. Here the sample spans around 150,000 distinct CDR3 sequences, around a tenth being singletons. This clonotype was observed a few times. What it binds is unknown. Findings and caveats of the study: Clones contracting across day 15 to 85 had a balanced CD4/CD8 profile; later expanding clones leaned CD4+. The appearance of some responding clones in pre-infection memory suggested that cross-reactive memory joined.

The sample consisted of PBMCs or a T cell subset sorted from them (not recorded which). The TCR sequence derives from a man younger than 35 who had mild COVID-19 (a few samples of this study predate the infection). Cell type and time point are not known. The chain carries TRBV20-1 and TRBJ2-3, with 7 positions matching TRBD2. The chain's CDR3 is CSARDEGTTSTDTQYF. DNA of the CDR3: TGCAGTGCTAGAGATGAGGGGACTACTAGCACAGATACGCAGTATTTT.